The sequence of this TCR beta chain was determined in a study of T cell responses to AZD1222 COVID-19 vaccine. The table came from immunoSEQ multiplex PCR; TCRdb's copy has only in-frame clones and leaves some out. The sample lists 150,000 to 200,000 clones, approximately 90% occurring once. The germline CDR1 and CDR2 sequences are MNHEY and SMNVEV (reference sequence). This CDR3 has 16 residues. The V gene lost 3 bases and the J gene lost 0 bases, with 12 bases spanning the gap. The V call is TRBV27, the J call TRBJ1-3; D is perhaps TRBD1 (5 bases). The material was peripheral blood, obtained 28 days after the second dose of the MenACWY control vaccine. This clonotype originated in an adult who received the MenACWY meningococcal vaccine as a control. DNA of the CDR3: TGTGCCAGCAGTTTTGGGGGGGGTCTCTCTGGAAACACCATATATTTT. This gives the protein CASSFGGGLSGNTIYF.